This TCR beta chain emerged from a study of T cell responses to AZD1222 COVID-19 vaccine. Germline-derived CDR1 and CDR2 are MNHEY and SMNVEV (reference sequence). This CDR3 comprises 15 residues. With V trimmed by 3 bases and J by 10 bases, 15 bases remained unmatched. Here immunoSEQ multiplex PCR was the method, and the copy in TCRdb shows in-frame clones only, minus some. The sample carries about 73,000 clones, about nine tenths recorded once. The rearrangement uses TRBV27 and TRBJ2-7; 7 bases fit TRBD2. The sample was peripheral blood, taken on day 0 of AZD1222 vaccination. The origin of this receptor is an adult in good health. CDR3 residues: CASSFSGTTDFPQYF. The CDR3, as DNA: TGTGCCAGCAGTTTCTCCGGGACTACTGATTTTCCACAGTACTTC.